This T cell receptor beta chain was captured in a study of T cells after yellow fever vaccination. Study-wide background: Low-cell-number fractions were prepared with SMART-Seq v4 Ultra Low Input.

TCRdb ran MiXCR on the 5' RACE reads and lists one entry per CDR3 protein. The sample has a few hundred thousand distinct CDR3 sequences; less than 20% are singletons. Overall study findings and caveats: Weaker overall, the secondary response nonetheless peaked faster (day 5 versus 15). Abundant clonotypes from the bulk population could contaminate FACS-sorted repertoires. Some clonotypes, a small share, were shared between CD4 and CD8 compartments.

Between the trimmed V and J ends, which lost 6 bases and 3 bases, there was a span of 12 bases. CDR1 MNHNS and CDR2 SASEGT come from the germline V gene. The CDR3 extends over 15 amino acids. Concerning this clonotype: Its antigen remains unknown. This is likely a read error, given that the CDR3 carries no conserved phenylalanine or tryptophan at its end.

The chain uses TRBV6-1 and TRBJ2-6; the D is unclear. The receptor comes from a man aged 25-45 years who received the YFV17D yellow fever vaccine. The source was PBMCs, collected 15 days after the yellow fever booster vaccination. CDR3: CASRSQLGGANVLTS. The CDR3 DNA reads as TGTGCCAGCAGATCCCAGCTGGGTGGGGCCAACGTCCTGACTTCC.